The T cell receptor beta chain under discussion was sequenced for a study of OX40 agonist ivuxolimab in advanced cancers. Study at large: In this cohort, patients received ivuxolimab, an agonistic anti-OX40 (CD134) antibody. Among those enrolled, mean age was approximately 60 years (range roughly 23 to 90) and 82.7% were male. Findings of the study overall: Expanded clones tended on average to be more numerous among CD8+ T cells than CD4+.

Method: immunoSEQ multiplex PCR; TCRdb's copy keeps in-frame clones and lacks some. The sample yields 25,000 to 30,000 clones, about four fifths seen once. The CDR3 loop spans 15 amino acids. CDR1 and CDR2 from the germline V gene are MNHNS and SASEGT. Trimming took off 2 bases at V and 7 bases at J, with 18 bases between the two ends. As concerns this clone: What it binds is unknown.

The clonotype was recovered from an adult with an advanced solid tumor such as melanoma, head and neck, liver or kidney cancer. J is TRBJ2-7 and V is TRBV6-1, with D possibly TRBD2 on 5 matching bases. The sequencing here drew on CD4+ or CD8+ T cells sorted from blood, taken in a trial of the OX40 agonist ivuxolimab. The CDR3 coding sequence is TGTGCCAGCAGTGAATTATTTCGAGGGATACGGGAGCAGTACTTC. Translating it yields CASSELFRGIREQYF.